Below, 13 T cell receptor beta chains from the same sample are listed, as sequenced in a study of blood T cell repertoires in COVID-19. Profiling relied on immunoSEQ multiplex PCR, and the TCRdb table lists in-frame clones only, not all of them. The sample shows about 47,000 clones, 75% to 90% of them seen only once. Input material: peripheral blood. These receptors originate from a human donor with active COVID-19. The donor label of this sample is uncertain.

This sequence joins TRBV5-1 and TRBJ2-1; 12 positions match TRBD1. V was pared by 1 base and J by 0 bases, with 11 bases of the junction left unmatched. The CDR3 has 20 amino acids. Germline values: CDR1 SGHRS, CDR2 YFSETQ. The CDR3 loop is CASSLPPGQGARTSYNEQFF. For the CDR3, the DNA is TGCGCCAGCAGCTTGCCTCCGGGACAGGGGGCCAGAACCTCCTACAATGAGCAGTTCTTC.

The V and J genes are TRBV5-4 and TRBJ1-6, with unresolved D. V lost 6 bases and J lost 7, with 17 bases in between. This CDR3 is 15 amino acids long. The germline CDR1 and CDR2 sequences are SGHNT and YYREEE (reference sequence). The CDR3 DNA reads as TGTGCCAGCACCCAATTTCAGACGGGGAATTCACCCCTCCACTTT. Protein sequence: CASTQFQTGNSPLHF.

The gene calls are TRBV27 and TRBJ2-2, with D possibly being TRBD1 (6 bases). V dropped 8 bases and J dropped 4 bases, with 11 bases sitting between them. The CDR3 sequence is 13 residues long. Looked up from germline, CDR1 is MNHEY and CDR2 is SMNVEV (reference sequence). The CDR3 spells CASGLGGTGELFF. DNA of the CDR3: TGTGCCAGCGGATTAGGGGGCACCGGGGAGCTGTTTTTT.

The chain uses TRBV28 and TRBJ1-2; TRBD1 aligns across 8 bases. CDR1 and CDR2 (germline): MDHEN, SYDVKM. The CDR3 length is 15 residues. V shed 0 bases and J 7 bases; nucleotides not matched to a gene: 7. CDR3 nucleotide sequence: TGTGCCAGCAGTTTATGGAGGCAGGGGGCTAGTGGCTACACCTTC. Translating gives CASSLWRQGASGYTF.

The chain recombines TRBV27 with TRBJ2-1; tentative D call: TRBD2 (5 bases). V lost 4 bases and J lost 6, with 13 bases in between. The germline V gene has CDR1 MNHEY and CDR2 SMNVEV (reference sequence). The CDR3 sequence is 14 residues long. CDR3 nucleotides: TGTGCCAGCAGTTCCATTAGCGCCAGCAATGAGCAGTTCTTC. It specifies CASSSISASNEQFF.

The chain joins TRBV2 to TRBJ2-7; 8 bases are a match to TRBD2. Germline lookup yields CDR1 SNHLY and CDR2 FYNNEI. The length of the CDR3 is 15 residues. Germline trimming cut 1 base from V and 2 bases from J; bases unmatched to any gene: 4. CDR3 in amino acids: CASSEGLALTYEQYF. CDR3 DNA sequence: TGTGCCAGCAGTGAAGGACTAGCGCTCACCTACGAGCAGTACTTC.

Points on this clone: The sample holds other DNA sequences that translate to the same CDR3. The rearrangement uses TRBV5-1 and TRBJ2-1, with 9 bases identical to TRBD2. The V gene's germline CDR1 is SGHRS and CDR2 YFSETQ. V lost 0 bases, J lost 4 bases, and 2 bases stayed unmatched. This CDR3 contains 15 residues. The CDR3 protein is CASSLGLAGYNEQFF. The CDR3 nucleotides are TGCGCCAGCAGCTTGGGGCTAGCGGGATACAATGAGCAGTTCTTC.

In this sample, this clone turned up once. The chain couples TRBV5-8 to TRBJ2-2; TRBD2 might be the D (6 bases). The V end was cut by 5 bases, the J end by 5 bases, with 16 bases between. Germline values: CDR1 SGHTS, CDR2 YDEGEE. The CDR3 loop spans 15 amino acids. The CDR3 nucleotides read TGTGCCAGCAGACAACGGGGGAGGAGGACCGGGGAGCTGTTTTTT. This codes for CASRQRGRRTGELFF. The full variable domain, its missing parts supplied by reference TRBV5-8 and TRBJ2-2, is EAGVTQSPTHLIKTRGQQATLRCSPISGHTSVYWYQQALGLGLQFLLWYDEGEERNRGNFPPRFSGRQFPNYSSELNVNALELEDSALYLCASRQRGRRTGELFFGEGSRLTVL.

This rearrangement joins TRBV6-5 to TRBJ2-7; possible D gene TRBD1, 6 bases. Germline CDR1 MNHEY, CDR2 SVGAGI. The CDR3 is 14 residues long. V lost 4 bases and J 6 bases, leaving 16 bases between the germline ends. CDR3 in amino acids: CASSLTGSNLEQYF. CDR3 coding DNA: TGTGCCAGCAGTTTAACAGGGTCGAATCTCGAGCAGTACTTC.

The chain employs TRBV2 and TRBJ2-1; the D is unclear. CDR3 size: 14 residues. V was pared by 8 bases and J by 3 bases, with 14 bases between. Germline CDR1 reads SNHLY; CDR2 reads FYNNEI. CDR3 protein: CASHPRRDYNEQFF. In nucleotides, the CDR3 is TGTGCCAGCCACCCTCGGAGAGACTACAATGAGCAGTTCTTC.

Written as DNA, the CDR3 is TGTGCCAGCTCACCTGTGGCAGGCCGCTCCTACAATGAGCAGTTCTTC. Its protein is CASSPVAGRSYNEQFF. The chain recombines TRBV18 with TRBJ2-1; no clear D. Germline CDR1 and CDR2: KGHSH and LQKENI. The V gene lost 3 bases and the J gene lost 0 bases, with 12 bases spanning the gap. There are 16 residues in the CDR3.

This clone was seen once. The rearrangement links TRBV27 to TRBJ2-7; D perhaps matches TRBD1 (6 bases). Per germline, CDR1 MNHEY and CDR2 SMNVEV (reference sequence). The CDR3 consists of 14 residues. Trimming pared 6 bases from V and 9 bases from J, leaving 21 bases between. The CDR3 DNA sequence: TGTGCCAGCAGGGGGGCCGGGACACACGGCGGGCAGTACTTC. Translation gives CASRGAGTHGGQYF.

The chain employs TRBV9 and TRBJ2-1; TRBD2 aligns across 10 bases. This CDR3 contains 16 residues. In germline, CDR1 is SGDLS, CDR2 YYNGEE. V was pared by 0 bases and J by 6 bases, with 6 bases of the junction left unmatched. Here the CDR3 DNA reads TGTGCCAGCAGCGTAGGAGGGGTAGCGGGAGGCAATGAGCAGTTCTTC. Its protein is CASSVGGVAGGNEQFF.